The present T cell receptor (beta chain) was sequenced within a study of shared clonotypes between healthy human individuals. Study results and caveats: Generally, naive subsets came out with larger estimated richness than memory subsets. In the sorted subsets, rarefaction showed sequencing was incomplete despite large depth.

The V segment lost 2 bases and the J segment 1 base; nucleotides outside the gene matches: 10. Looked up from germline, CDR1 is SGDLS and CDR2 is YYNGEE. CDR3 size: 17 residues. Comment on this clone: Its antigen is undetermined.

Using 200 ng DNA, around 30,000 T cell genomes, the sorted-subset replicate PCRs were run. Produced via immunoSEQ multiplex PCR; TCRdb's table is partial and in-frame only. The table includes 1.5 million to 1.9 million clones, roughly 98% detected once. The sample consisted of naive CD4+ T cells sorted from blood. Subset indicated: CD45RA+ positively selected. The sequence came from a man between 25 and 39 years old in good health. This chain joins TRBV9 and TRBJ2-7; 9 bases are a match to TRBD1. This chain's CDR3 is CASSVDPGQGSSYEQYF. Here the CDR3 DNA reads TGTGCCAGCAGCGTTGATCCGGGACAGGGTAGTTCCTACGAGCAGTACTTC.